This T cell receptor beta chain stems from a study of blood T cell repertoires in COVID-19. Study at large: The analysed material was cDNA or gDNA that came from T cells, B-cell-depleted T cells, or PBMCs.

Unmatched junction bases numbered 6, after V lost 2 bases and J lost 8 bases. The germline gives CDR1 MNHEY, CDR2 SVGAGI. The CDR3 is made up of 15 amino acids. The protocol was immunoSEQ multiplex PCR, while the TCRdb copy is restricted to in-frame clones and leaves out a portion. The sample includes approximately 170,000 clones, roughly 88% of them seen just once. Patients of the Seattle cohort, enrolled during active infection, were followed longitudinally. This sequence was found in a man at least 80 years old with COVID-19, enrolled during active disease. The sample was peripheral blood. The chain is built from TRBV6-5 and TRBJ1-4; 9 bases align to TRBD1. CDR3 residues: CASSYQGTGHEKLFF. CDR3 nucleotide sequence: TGTGCCAGCAGTTACCAGGGGACAGGGCACGAAAAACTGTTTTTT.